Included here is one TCR beta chain sequence, with context. This entry is derived from a study of blood T cell repertoires in COVID-19. Study background: Samples taken during acute and convalescent COVID-19 were collected in the United States, Italy and Spain. PBMCs, B-cell-depleted T cells, or T cells provided the cDNA or gDNA that made up the material.

Germline V CDR1 and CDR2: SEHNR, FQNEAQ (reference sequence). This CDR3 contains 12 residues. V lost 5 bases, J lost 11 bases, and 13 bases lay in between. Some clones are missing from TCRdb's copy, which holds only in-frame ones; the method was immunoSEQ multiplex PCR. The sample carries fewer than 85,000 clones, approximately 85% recorded once. V is TRBV7-9 and J is TRBJ1-5, with D unresolved. The receptor comes from a man older than 75 with acute or convalescent COVID-19. Sequencing was done on a sample of peripheral blood. The DNA of the CDR3 is TGTGCCAGCAGCCTTGGGAGAGAGGCCCAGCATTTT. It is translated as CASSLGREAQHF.